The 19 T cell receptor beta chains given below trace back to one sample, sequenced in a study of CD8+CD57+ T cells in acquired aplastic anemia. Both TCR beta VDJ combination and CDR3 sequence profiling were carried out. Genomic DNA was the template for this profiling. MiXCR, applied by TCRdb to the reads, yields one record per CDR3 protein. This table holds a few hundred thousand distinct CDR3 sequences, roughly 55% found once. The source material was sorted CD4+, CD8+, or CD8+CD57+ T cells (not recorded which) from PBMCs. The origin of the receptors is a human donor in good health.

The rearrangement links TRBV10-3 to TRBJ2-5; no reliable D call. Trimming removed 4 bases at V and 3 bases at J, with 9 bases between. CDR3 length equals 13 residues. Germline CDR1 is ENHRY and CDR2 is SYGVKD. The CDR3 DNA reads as TGTGCCATCAGTGGGGGTGGGGAAGAGACCCAGTACTTC. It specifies CAISGGGEETQYF.

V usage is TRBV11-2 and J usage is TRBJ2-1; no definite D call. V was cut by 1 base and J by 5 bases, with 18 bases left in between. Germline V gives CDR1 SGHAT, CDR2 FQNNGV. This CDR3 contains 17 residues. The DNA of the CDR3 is TGTGCCAGCAGCTTAGTGAAGACGGGTATCCGCGACAATGAGCAGTTCTTC. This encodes CASSLVKTGIRDNEQFF. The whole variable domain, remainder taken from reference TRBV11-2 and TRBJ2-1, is EAGVAQSPRYKIIEKRQSVAFWCNPISGHATLYWYQQILGQGPKLLIQFQNNGVVDDSQLPKDRFSAERLKGVDSTLKIQPAKLEDSAVYLCASSLVKTGIRDNEQFFGPGTRLTVL.

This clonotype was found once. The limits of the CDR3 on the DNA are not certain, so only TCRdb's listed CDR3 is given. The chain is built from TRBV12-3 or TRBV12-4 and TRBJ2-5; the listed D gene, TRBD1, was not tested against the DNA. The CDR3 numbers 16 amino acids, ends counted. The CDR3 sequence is CASSSSYRGRQETQYF.

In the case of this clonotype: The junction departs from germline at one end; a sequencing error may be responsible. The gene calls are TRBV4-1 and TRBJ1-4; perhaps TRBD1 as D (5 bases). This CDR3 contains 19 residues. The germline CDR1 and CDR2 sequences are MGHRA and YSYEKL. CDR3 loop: CASSLPLMGLQGTNEQLFF. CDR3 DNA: TGCGCCAGCAGCCTCCCCCTAATGGGCCTGCAGGGAACTAATGAACAACTGTTTTTT.

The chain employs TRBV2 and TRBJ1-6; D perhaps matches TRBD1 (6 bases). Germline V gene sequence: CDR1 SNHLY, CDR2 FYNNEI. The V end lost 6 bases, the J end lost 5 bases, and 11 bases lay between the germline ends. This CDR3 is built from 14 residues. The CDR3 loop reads CASSRQENNSPLHF. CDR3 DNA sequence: TGTGCCAGCAGCCGACAGGAGAATAATTCACCCCTCCACTTT.

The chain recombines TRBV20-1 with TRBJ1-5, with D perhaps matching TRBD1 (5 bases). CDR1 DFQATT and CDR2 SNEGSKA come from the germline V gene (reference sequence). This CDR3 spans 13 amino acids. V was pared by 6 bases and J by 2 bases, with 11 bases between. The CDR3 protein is CSAEGDGNQPQHF. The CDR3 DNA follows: TGCAGTGCCGAAGGGGACGGCAATCAGCCCCAGCATTTT.

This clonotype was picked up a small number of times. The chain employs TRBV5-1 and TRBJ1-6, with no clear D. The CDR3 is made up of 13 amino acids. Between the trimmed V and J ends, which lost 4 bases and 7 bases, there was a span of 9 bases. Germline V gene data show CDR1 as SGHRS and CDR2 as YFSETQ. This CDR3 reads CASSRGENSPLHF. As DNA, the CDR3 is TGCGCCAGCAGCCGTGGGGAGAATTCACCCCTCCACTTT.

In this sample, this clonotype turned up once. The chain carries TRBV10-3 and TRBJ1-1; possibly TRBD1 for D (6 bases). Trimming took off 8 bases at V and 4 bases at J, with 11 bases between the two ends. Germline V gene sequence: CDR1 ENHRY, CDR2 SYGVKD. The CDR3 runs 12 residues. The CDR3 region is CAILGGGTEAFF. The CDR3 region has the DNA TGTGCCATCCTAGGAGGGGGCACTGAAGCTTTCTTT.

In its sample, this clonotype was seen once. The CDR3 sequence is CASSDCEQYF. DNA for the CDR3: TGCGCCAGCAGTGATTGTGAGCAGTACTTC. The rearrangement uses TRBV10-1 and TRBJ2-7, with no clear D. The germline V gene has CDR1 WNHNN and CDR2 SYGVQD (reference sequence). Trimming left V 3 bases short and J 7 bases short, with 4 bases between. The CDR3 contains 10 residues.

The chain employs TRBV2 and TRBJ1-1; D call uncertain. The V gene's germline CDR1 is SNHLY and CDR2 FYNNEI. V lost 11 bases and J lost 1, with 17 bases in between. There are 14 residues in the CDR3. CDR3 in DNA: TGTGCCGCGAAATCTACAGCGAGGAACACTGAAGCTTTCTTT. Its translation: CAAKSTARNTEAFF.

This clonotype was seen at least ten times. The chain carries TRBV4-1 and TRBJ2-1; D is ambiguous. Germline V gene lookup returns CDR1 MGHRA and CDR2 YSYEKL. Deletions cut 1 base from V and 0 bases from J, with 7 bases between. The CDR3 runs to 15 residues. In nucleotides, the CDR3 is TGCGCCAGCAGCCAAGTGGAGAGCTCCTACAATGAGCAGTTCTTC. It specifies CASSQVESSYNEQFF.

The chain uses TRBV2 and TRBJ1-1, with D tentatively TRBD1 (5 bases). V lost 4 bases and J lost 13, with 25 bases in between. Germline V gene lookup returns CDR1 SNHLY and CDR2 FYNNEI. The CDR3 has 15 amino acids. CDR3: CASSGGLMRSTGVFF. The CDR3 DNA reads TGTGCCAGCAGTGGGGGGTTAATGCGGTCAACGGGGGTTTTCTTT.

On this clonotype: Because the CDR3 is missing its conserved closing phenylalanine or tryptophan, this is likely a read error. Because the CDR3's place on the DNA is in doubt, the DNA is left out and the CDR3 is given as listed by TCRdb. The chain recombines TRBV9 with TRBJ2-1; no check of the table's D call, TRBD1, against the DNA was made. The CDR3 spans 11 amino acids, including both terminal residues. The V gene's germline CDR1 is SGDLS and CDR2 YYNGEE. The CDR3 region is CASSYGGEPFY.

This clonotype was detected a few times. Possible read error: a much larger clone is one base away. As DNA, the CDR3 is TGTGCCAGCAGCTTGGAAGCAGAAGTGAACACTGAAGCTTTCTTT. It yields the protein CASSLEAEVNTEAFF. This sequence joins TRBV5-6 and TRBJ1-1; no clear D gene. The CDR3 has 15 amino acids. CDR1 and CDR2 from the germline V gene are SGHDT and YYEEEE. V lost 0 bases, J lost 0 bases, and 9 bases lay in between.

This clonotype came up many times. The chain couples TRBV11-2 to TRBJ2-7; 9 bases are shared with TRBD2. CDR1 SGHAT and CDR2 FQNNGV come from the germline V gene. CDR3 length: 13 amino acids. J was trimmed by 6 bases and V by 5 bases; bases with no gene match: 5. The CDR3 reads CASSRLAEGEQYF. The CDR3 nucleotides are TGTGCCAGCAGCCGACTAGCGGAAGGCGAGCAGTACTTC.

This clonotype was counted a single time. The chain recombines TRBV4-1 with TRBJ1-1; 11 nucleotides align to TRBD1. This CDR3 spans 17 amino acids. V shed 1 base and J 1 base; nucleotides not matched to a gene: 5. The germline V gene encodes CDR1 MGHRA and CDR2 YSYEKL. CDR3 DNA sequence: TGCGCCAGCAGCCAAGTTGGGACAGGGGGTCCGAACACTGAAGCTTTCTTT. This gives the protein CASSQVGTGGPNTEAFF.

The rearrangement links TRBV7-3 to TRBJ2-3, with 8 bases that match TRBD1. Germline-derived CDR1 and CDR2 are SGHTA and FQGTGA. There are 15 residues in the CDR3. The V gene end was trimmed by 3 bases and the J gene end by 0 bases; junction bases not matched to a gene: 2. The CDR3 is CASSLGDRSTDTQYF. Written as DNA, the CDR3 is TGTGCCAGCAGCTTGGGGGACAGGAGCACAGATACGCAGTATTTT.

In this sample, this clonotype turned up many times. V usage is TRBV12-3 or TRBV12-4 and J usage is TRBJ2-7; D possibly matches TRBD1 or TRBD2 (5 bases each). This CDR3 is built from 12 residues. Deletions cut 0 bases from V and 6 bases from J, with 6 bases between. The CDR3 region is CASSLAGTEQYF. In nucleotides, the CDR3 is TGTGCCAGCAGTTTAGCAGGGACCGAGCAGTACTTC.

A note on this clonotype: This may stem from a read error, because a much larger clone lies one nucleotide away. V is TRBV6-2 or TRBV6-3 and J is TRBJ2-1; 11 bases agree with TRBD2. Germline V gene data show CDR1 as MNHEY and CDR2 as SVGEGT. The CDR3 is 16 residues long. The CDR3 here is CASSSSGGSSYNGQFF. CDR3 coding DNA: TGTGCCAGCAGTTCTAGCGGGGGGAGCTCCTACAATGGGCAGTTCTTC.